These 16 T cell receptor beta chains were sequenced from one sample in a study of breast tumors, draining lymph nodes, adjacent tissues. The lymph nodes were axillary draining lymph nodes from breast cancer patients. TCRdb ran MiXCR on the multiplex PCR reads and lists one entry per CDR3 protein. Of around 170,000 distinct CDR3 sequences listed, roughly a third are singletons. The sample was axillary lymph node tissue. These receptors were collected from a female donor with breast cancer. Some clones in this sample may be carry-over from other donors' samples.

This clonotype was picked up many times. CDR3 residues: CASSLKTPNYTF. The CDR3 nucleotides are TGTGCCAGCAGCTTAAAGACACCTAATTACACCTTC. The chain employs TRBV7-9 and TRBJ1-2; no definite D call. V was cut by 2 bases and J by 11 bases, with 12 bases left in between. Germline lookup yields CDR1 SEHNR and CDR2 FQNEAQ (reference sequence). This CDR3 contains 12 residues.

The table lists this clonotype with many counts. The V and J genes are TRBV29-1 and TRBJ2-1; 10 bases are shared with TRBD2. Germline V gene sequence: CDR1 SQVTM, CDR2 ANQGSEA. V lost 7 bases to trimming and J lost 7 bases; unmatched junction nucleotides: 10. This CDR3 region has 14 residues. This CDR3 is CSASRAGGQNEQFF. The CDR3, as DNA: TGCAGCGCTTCCCGAGCGGGAGGGCAAAATGAGCAGTTCTTC.

This clonotype came up many times. J is TRBJ1-3 and V is TRBV19; D remains ambiguous. The CDR3 covers 15 residues. Germline lookup yields CDR1 LNHDA and CDR2 SQIVND (reference sequence). Trimming pared 4 bases from V and 2 bases from J, leaving 12 bases between. CDR3 sequence reads: CASSTTVGAGNTIYF. CDR3 DNA sequence: TGTGCCAGTAGTACCACAGTTGGTGCTGGAAACACCATATATTTT.

The V and J genes are TRBV7-7 and TRBJ1-5, with TRBD1 matching 7 bases. The V gene's germline CDR1 is SSHAT and CDR2 FNYEAQ (reference sequence). The CDR3 covers 13 residues. The CDR3 DNA sequence: TGTGCTAGGCGCAGGGGGTTCAATCAGCCCCAGCATTTT. It is translated as CARRRGFNQPQHF.

This clonotype was counted between two and nine times. The chain carries TRBV28 and TRBJ2-1, with D perhaps matching TRBD1 or TRBD2 (5 bases each). V was shortened by 10 bases and J by 13 bases, with 23 bases between the two germline ends. The CDR3 has 13 residues. Germline lookup yields CDR1 MDHEN and CDR2 SYDVKM. DNA for the CDR3: TGTGCCACGACCACCACTTCTCGGGGCATCCAGTTCTTC. Protein: CATTTTSRGIQFF.

This clonotype was detected ten times or more. The chain carries TRBV18 and TRBJ1-2; D may be TRBD1 (6 bases). This CDR3 comprises 14 residues. Germline values: CDR1 KGHSH, CDR2 LQKENI. Trimming removed 3 bases from V and 2 bases from J, with 10 bases in between. This CDR3 is CASSPSTGNYGYTF. The CDR3 DNA is TGTGCCAGCTCACCTTCGACAGGCAACTATGGCTACACCTTC.

This clonotype was counted at least ten times. The gene calls are TRBV20-1 and TRBJ1-2; no clear D gene. Looked up from germline, CDR1 is DFQATT and CDR2 is SNEGSKA (reference sequence). The V and J ends lost 2 bases and 3 bases respectively, with 7 bases between them. The CDR3 covers 12 residues. CDR3 sequence (DNA): TGCAGTGCTAGATGGGAGGACTATGGCTACACCTTC. This codes for CSARWEDYGYTF.

The chain links TRBV12-3 or TRBV12-4 to TRBJ2-5; possible D gene TRBD2, 5 bases. V lost 2 bases and J lost 4, with 11 bases in between. The CDR3 has 14 amino acids. CDR3 residues: CASSLIGSRETQYF. The CDR3 coding sequence is TGTGCCAGCAGTTTAATAGGGAGTCGAGAGACCCAGTACTTC.

The sample holds many counts of this clonotype. CDR3: CASSQDRAGGILVQFF. The DNA for the CDR3 is TGTGCCAGCAGCCAAGATCGGGCGGGGGGGATATTGGTGCAGTTCTTC. The V gene is TRBV4-2, the J gene TRBJ2-1, with 9 bases that match TRBD2. CDR3 length: 16 residues. Per the germline V gene, CDR1 is LGHNA and CDR2 is YNFKEQ. The V segment lost 0 bases and the J segment 12 bases; nucleotides outside the gene matches: 12.

The chain combines TRBV12-3 or TRBV12-4 with TRBJ2-7; 15 bases map to TRBD2. V lost 5 bases to trimming and J lost 0 bases; unmatched junction nucleotides: 8. This CDR3 is 18 amino acids long. CDR3 DNA sequence: TGTGCCAGCAGTCACCGGACTAGCGGGGGGGGTAGCTCCTACGAGCAGTACTTC. It encodes CASSHRTSGGGSSYEQYF.

This clonotype has at least ten counts. V gene TRBV3-1 combines with J gene TRBJ1-2; possibly TRBD1 for D (5 bases). Trimming stripped 2 bases from V and 8 bases from J, with 12 bases between. CDR3 length equals 13 residues. Germline V lookup: CDR1 LGHDT, CDR2 YNNKEL (reference sequence). The CDR3 sequence is CASSQKGAEGYTF. The CDR3 coding sequence is TGTGCCAGCAGCCAAAAAGGGGCCGAAGGCTACACCTTC.

Of note for this clonotype: A much bigger clone sits one base away, suggesting this may be a read error. The final CDR3 position lacks the conserved phenylalanine or tryptophan, pointing to a likely read error. This chain links TRBV9 with TRBJ2-5; D gene unclear. This CDR3 region has 13 residues. The V end lost 2 bases, the J end lost 1 base, and 6 bases lay between the germline ends. Germline-derived CDR1 and CDR2 are SGDLS and YYNGEE. The CDR3 DNA sequence: TGTGCCAGCAGCGTCAACCTCCAAGAGACCCAGTACTCC. Translated, it gives CASSVNLQETQYS.

V and J are TRBV28 and TRBJ2-2; D possibly corresponds to TRBD2 (5 bases). The CDR3 has 15 amino acids. The V end lost 2 bases, the J end lost 5 bases, and 12 bases lay between the germline ends. The V gene's germline CDR1 is MDHEN and CDR2 SYDVKM. The CDR3: CASSLSMGDTGELFF. CDR3 sequence (DNA): TGTGCCAGCAGTTTAAGTATGGGAGATACCGGGGAGCTGTTTTTT.

Note on this clonotype: A much larger clone differs by one base, so this may be a read error. The chain joins TRBV6-5 to TRBJ1-2; 9 bases line up with TRBD1. This CDR3 has 14 amino acids. Germline V CDR1 and CDR2: MNHEY, SVGAGI. The DNA for the CDR3 is TGTGCCAGCAGGCCGGACAGGGGTTCTTCTGGCTACATCTTC. This sequence encodes CASRPDRGSSGYIF.

This clonotype was recorded many times. The V and J genes are TRBV6-1 and TRBJ1-6, with D possibly matching TRBD1 (6 bases). The CDR3 length is 13 residues. Germline V lookup: CDR1 MNHNS, CDR2 SASEGT. The germline V and J ends were trimmed by 1 base and 14 bases, with 12 bases remaining between them. CDR3 in amino acids: CASSEGDSGALHF. The CDR3 DNA reads TGTGCCAGCAGTGAAGGGGACTCAGGGGCCCTCCACTTT.

The sample holds many counts of this clonotype. V usage is TRBV13 and J usage is TRBJ2-2, with no clear D. This CDR3 has 13 amino acids. V gave up 1 base and J gave up 7 bases, with 7 bases separating them. Germline values: CDR1 PRHDT, CDR2 FYEKMQ (reference sequence). For the CDR3, the DNA is TGTGCCAGCAGCTTAGACAGTCACGGGGAGCTGTTTTTT. The encoded protein is CASSLDSHGELFF. Together with reference TRBV13 and TRBJ2-2, the CDR3 gives the full variable domain: AAGVIQSPRHLIKEKRETATLKCYPIPRHDTVYWYQQGPGQDPQFLISFYEKMQSDKGSIPDRFSAQQFSDYHSELNMSSLELGDSALYFCASSLDSHGELFFGEGSRLTVL.